This TCR beta chain was recovered during a study of blood T cell repertoires in COVID-19. Profiling relied on immunoSEQ multiplex PCR, and the TCRdb table lists in-frame clones only, not all of them. The repertoire includes 250,000 to 300,000 clones, roughly 85% of them detected once, and 11% sits in the top ten. Trimming stripped 2 bases from V and 0 bases from J, with 10 bases between. The CDR3 loop spans 14 amino acids. Per germline, CDR1 GTSNPN and CDR2 SVGIG (reference sequence). The TCR was taken from a woman between 65 and 79 years old with acute or convalescent COVID-19. J is TRBJ1-2 and V is TRBV30, with a tentative D call TRBD1 (6 bases). The specimen sequenced was peripheral blood. This CDR3 reads CAWSRTDTNYGYTF. The CDR3 nucleotides are TGTGCCTGGAGTCGGACAGATACTAACTATGGCTACACCTTC.